The sample holds a few counts of the clone carrying this TCR beta chain. The CDR3 runs to 10 residues. The germline V gene encodes CDR1 SQVTM and CDR2 ANQGSEA. V was clipped by 8 bases and J by 3 bases, with 5 bases between them. One entry per CDR3 protein results from TCRdb running MiXCR on the RT-PCR reads. This table has about 570,000 distinct CDR3 sequences, about 11% appearing once. This sample is part of a study of response to subunit inactivated influenza vaccine. A further study also used this sample, focusing on T cells expressing NK-cell markers. According to that study: TCR beta cDNA was made by 5'RACE template switching with UMIs. Topping the CD3+CD56-NKG2C+ fraction as well were these clonotypes, in several donors.

The chain joins TRBV29-1 to TRBJ2-1; no reliable D call. The input for sequencing was PBMCs from blood, taken on the day of vaccination. The source of this sequence is a man between 50 and 59 years old who received an inactivated influenza vaccine. CDR3 nucleotides: TGCAGCTCCTTCTACAATGAGCAGTTCTTC. It encodes CSSFYNEQFF.